This TCR beta chain is from a study of blood T cell repertoires in COVID-19. Whole-study context: COVID-19 samples, acute and convalescent, were from the United States, Italy and Spain. PBMCs, B-cell-depleted T cells, or T cells were the source of the cDNA or gDNA that made up the material.

Methods used by the authors: Reference gene primer amplification yielded estimated nucleated cell counts. Some clones are missing from TCRdb's copy, which holds only in-frame ones; the method was immunoSEQ multiplex PCR. V, J and clone size were drawn from that table, and D and trimming were deduced from the DNA. The table includes 65,000 to 70,000 clones, more than 65% detected once. V was shortened by 1 base and J by 4 bases, with 10 bases between the two germline ends. The CDR3 contains 14 residues. CDR1 and CDR2 (germline): LGHDT, YNNKEL (reference sequence). V is TRBV3-1 (or the pseudogene TRBV3-2) and J is TRBJ1-1; perhaps TRBD1 as D (5 bases). The sequence came from a woman aged 55-69 years with acute or convalescent COVID-19. Sequencing was carried out using peripheral blood. This CDR3 reads CASSQVQGGTEAFF. The DNA of the CDR3 is TGTGCCAGCAGCCAAGTCCAGGGTGGCACTGAAGCTTTCTTT.